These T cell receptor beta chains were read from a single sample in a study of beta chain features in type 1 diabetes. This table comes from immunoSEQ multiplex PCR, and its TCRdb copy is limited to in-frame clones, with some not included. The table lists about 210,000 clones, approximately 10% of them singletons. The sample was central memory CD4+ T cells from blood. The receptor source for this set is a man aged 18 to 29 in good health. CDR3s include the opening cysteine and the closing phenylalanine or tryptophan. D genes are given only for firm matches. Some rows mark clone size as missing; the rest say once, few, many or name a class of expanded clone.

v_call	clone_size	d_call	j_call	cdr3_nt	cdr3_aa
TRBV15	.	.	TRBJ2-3	TGTGCCACCAGCAGAGTGCCGGTCGGGGATACGCAGTATTTT	CATSRVPVGDTQYF
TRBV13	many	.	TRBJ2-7	TGTGCCAGCAGCTTATACGTGACCCTCGACGAGCAGTACTTC	CASSLYVTLDEQYF
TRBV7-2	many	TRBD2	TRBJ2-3	TGTGCCAGCAGCACGACTAGCGGGCCCACAGATACGCAGTATTTT	CASSTTSGPTDTQYF
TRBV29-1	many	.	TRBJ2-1	TGCAGCGTTGAAGATAGTACCTTGCAGTTCTTC	CSVEDSTLQFF
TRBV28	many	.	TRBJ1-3	TGTGCCAGCACCCGCTTCGGGGCTGGAAACACCATATATTTT	CASTRFGAGNTIYF
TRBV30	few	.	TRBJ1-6	TGTGCCTGGAGTTCGAGGGGAAGATCGTATAATTCACCCCTCCACTTT	CAWSSRGRSYNSPLHF
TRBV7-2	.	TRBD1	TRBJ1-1	TGTGCCAGCAGCTTAGCCGGGACAGGCACTGAAGCTTTCTTT	CASSLAGTGTEAFF
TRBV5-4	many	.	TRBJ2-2	TGTGCCAGCAGCTTGGGTGGCGGGGAGCTGTTTTTT	CASSLGGGELFF
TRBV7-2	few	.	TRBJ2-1	TGTGCCAGCAGCACCCGAGGGGGTGACAATGAGCAGTTCTTC	CASSTRGGDNEQFF
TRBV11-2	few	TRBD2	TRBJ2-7	TGTGCCAGCAGCTCGGGAGGGCGAGGGTCCGAGCAGTACTTC	CASSSGGRGSEQYF
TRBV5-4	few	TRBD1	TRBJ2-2	TGTGCCAGCTCCCAGGGGGCAGCCAACACCGGGGAGCTGTTTTTT	CASSQGAANTGELFF
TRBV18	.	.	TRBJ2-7	TGTGCCAGCTCACCAGGGGGTTTCTCCTACGAGCAGTACTTC	CASSPGGFSYEQYF
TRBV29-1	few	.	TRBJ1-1	TGCAGCGTTGTGGGGGGCCGGAGGAACACTGAAGCTTTCTTT	CSVVGGRRNTEAFF
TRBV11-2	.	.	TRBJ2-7	TGTGCCAGCAGCTCAGTGATGGGGTCCTCCTACGAGCAGTACTTC	CASSSVMGSSYEQYF
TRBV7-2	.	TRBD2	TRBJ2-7	TGTGCCAGCAGCTTAGCCCCATGGACTAGCGGAGCCTACGAGCAGTACTTC	CASSLAPWTSGAYEQYF
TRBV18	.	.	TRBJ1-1	TGTGCCAGCTCACCACGGCAGGAGGACACTGAAGCTTTCTTT	CASSPRQEDTEAFF
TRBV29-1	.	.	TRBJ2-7	TGCAGCGTTGGTGGGGCCCTCCTACGGGAGCAGTACTTC	CSVGGALLREQYF
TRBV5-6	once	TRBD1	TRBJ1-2	TGTGCCAGCAGCTTGAAGGACAGGGGATTCTATGGCTACACCTTC	CASSLKDRGFYGYTF
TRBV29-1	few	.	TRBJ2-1	TGCAGCGGGGTTAGAGACAATGAGCAGTTCTTC	CSGVRDNEQFF
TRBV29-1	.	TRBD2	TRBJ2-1	TGCAGCGTCGGGGGGGTAGTGGACAGAGGGAGTGAGCAGTTCTTC	CSVGGVVDRGSEQFF
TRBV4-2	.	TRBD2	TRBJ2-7	TGTGCCAGCAGCCGTCAAGGGACTAGCGGGAGTTTCTCCTACGAGCAGTACTTC	CASSRQGTSGSFSYEQYF
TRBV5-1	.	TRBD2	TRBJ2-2	TGCGCCAGCAGCTTTGGACTAGCGGGTAACACCGGGGAGCTGTTTTTT	CASSFGLAGNTGELFF
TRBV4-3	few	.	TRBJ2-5	TGCGCCAGCAGCCAAGATTCGGGTAACGGGGAGACCCAGTACTTC	CASSQDSGNGETQYF
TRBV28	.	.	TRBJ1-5	TGTGCCAGCAGTTATGTTAATCAGCCCCAGCATTTT	CASSYVNQPQHF
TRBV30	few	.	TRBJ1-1	TGTGCCTGGAGTACGGGGATGACTGAAGCTTTCTTT	CAWSTGMTEAFF
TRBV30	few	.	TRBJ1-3	TGTGCCAGAGACGCCGGGGACACCATATATTTT	CARDAGDTIYF
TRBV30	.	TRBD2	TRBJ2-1	TGTGCCTGGAGTGGCCCGGGGGCGCGTTGGAGCGGGAGCAGCTCCTACAATGAGCAGTTCTTC	CAWSGPGARWSGSSSYNEQFF
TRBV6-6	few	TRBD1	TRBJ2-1	TGTGCCAGCAGTGAGACCATGGACAGGTACAATGAGCAGTTCTTC	CASSETMDRYNEQFF
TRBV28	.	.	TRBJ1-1	TGTGCCAGCAGGTTACAGAACACTGAAGCTTTCTTT	CASRLQNTEAFF
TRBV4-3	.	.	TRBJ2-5	TGCGCCAGCAGCCAAACGGGAGAGACCCAGTACTTC	CASSQTGETQYF
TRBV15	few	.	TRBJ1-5	TGTGCCACCAGCTCCGGTGGGGGGGGCTTCAATCAGCCCCAGCATTTT	CATSSGGGGFNQPQHF
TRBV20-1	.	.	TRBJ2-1	TGCAGTGCTAGGGAGAACAATGAGCAGTTCTTC	CSARENNEQFF
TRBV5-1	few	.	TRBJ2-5	TGCGCCAGCAATGCCCTGTCCCAAGAGACCCAGTACTTC	CASNALSQETQYF
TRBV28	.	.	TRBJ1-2	TGTGCCAGCGGAGGAACCGCCTCCTATGGCTACACCTTC	CASGGTASYGYTF
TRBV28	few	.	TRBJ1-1	TGTGCCAGCAGTCCCCAACGTAGAGTCGAAGCTTTCTTT	CASSPQRRVEAFF
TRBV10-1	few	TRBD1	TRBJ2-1	TGCGCCAGCAGCGGTCCGGGACAGGGACACAATGAGCAGTTCTTC	CASSGPGQGHNEQFF
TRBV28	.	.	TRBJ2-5	TGTGCCAGCAGCTGGGCGGGGACGGAAGAGACCCAGTACTTC	CASSWAGTEETQYF
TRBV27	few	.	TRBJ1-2	TGTGCCAGCAGACTAGGTCGGGGTAACTATGGCTACACCTTC	CASRLGRGNYGYTF
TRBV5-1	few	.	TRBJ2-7	TGCGCCAGCAGCTTTCAGGGGCCCGACGAGCAGTACTTC	CASSFQGPDEQYF
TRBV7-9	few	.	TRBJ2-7	TGTGCCAGCAGCTTAGCGGTACCTCCCTACGAGCAGTACTTC	CASSLAVPPYEQYF
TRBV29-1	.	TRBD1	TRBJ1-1	TGCAGCGTTGAGGGCGGACAGGGAGCCACTGAAGCTTTCTTT	CSVEGGQGATEAFF
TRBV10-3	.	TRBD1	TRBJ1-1	TGTGCCATCGGGGGACAGGGGAACACTGAAGCTTTCTTT	CAIGGQGNTEAFF
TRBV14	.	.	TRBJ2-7	TGTGCCAGCAGCCAAGAGGGTAACTACGAGCAGTACTTC	CASSQEGNYEQYF
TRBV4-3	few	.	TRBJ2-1	TGCGCCAGCAGCCAAGATTTTAGGCTAAATGAGCAGTTCTTC	CASSQDFRLNEQFF
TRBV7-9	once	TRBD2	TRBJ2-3	TGTGCCAGCAGTTCCTTAGCGGGACGGAGCACAGATACGCAGTATTTT	CASSSLAGRSTDTQYF
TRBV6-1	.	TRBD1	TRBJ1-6	TGTGCCAGCAGTGGACAGGGGGAGGATTCACCCCTCCACTTT	CASSGQGEDSPLHF
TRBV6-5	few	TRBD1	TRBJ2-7	TGTGCCAGCAGCCGGACAGGTTTAGAGGAGCAGTACTTC	CASSRTGLEEQYF
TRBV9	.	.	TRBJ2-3	TGTGCCAGCAGCGTAGACGGGACCGAGTCAGATACGCAGTATTTT	CASSVDGTESDTQYF
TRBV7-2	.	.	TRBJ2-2	TGTGCCAGCAGCCCCAGGGGTAGCAGGGAGCTGTTTTTT	CASSPRGSRELFF
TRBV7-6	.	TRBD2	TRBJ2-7	TGTGCCAGCAGCTTAGTCCCTTCGGGAGGGGTGGGCGAGCAGTACTTC	CASSLVPSGGVGEQYF
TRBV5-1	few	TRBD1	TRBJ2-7	TGCGCCAGCAGCTTCCAGTCTGGACAGGGACTTGTTAGCTCCTACGAGCAGTACTTC	CASSFQSGQGLVSSYEQYF
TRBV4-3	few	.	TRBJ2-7	TGCGCCAGCAGCCAGGTGACGGGCAGCTCCTACGAGCAGTACTTC	CASSQVTGSSYEQYF
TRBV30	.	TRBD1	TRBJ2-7	TGTGCCTGGGGTAGGACAGGACTCTACGAGCAGTACTTC	CAWGRTGLYEQYF
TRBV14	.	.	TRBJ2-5	TGTGCCAGCAGCCAAGATCCAGCTGGGACCCAGTACTTC	CASSQDPAGTQYF
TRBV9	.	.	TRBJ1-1	TGTGCCAGCAGCGCCATACTACGGGGGAACACTGAAGCTTTCTTT	CASSAILRGNTEAFF
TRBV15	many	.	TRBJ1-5	TGTGCCACCAGCATTTACAGGGCGGGTCAGCCCCAGCATTTT	CATSIYRAGQPQHF
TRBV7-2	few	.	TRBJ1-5	TGTGCCAGCAGCCTCTCGGGGAGCAGGCGGCTTCATCAGCCCCAGCATTTT	CASSLSGSRRLHQPQHF
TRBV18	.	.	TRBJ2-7	TGTGCCAGCTCCGCGAGACAGGAGGGCGAGCAGTACTTC	CASSARQEGEQYF
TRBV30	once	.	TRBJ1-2	TGTGCCTGGAGTGTTGGGGCCACCGGGACTGGCTACACCTTC	CAWSVGATGTGYTF